This section outlines one T cell receptor beta chain sequence together with its context. Because the CDR3 is missing its conserved closing phenylalanine or tryptophan, this is likely a read error. Blood RNA originated from unsorted whole blood, with germline DNA additionally extracted. The entry originates in a study of tumor-infiltrating lymphocytes in primary liver carcinoma. The ends lost 6 bases at V and 4 bases at J; junction bases unmatched: 6. This CDR3 region has 14 residues. cDNA specific to TCR beta was made from approximately 0.55 ug of total RNA, with a constant-region primer employed for priming. Libraries for TCR beta were built through three nested multiplex PCR rounds, which together made up a slightly modified ARM-PCR procedure. TRBV1-TRBV30 forward primers paired with a C-beta reverse primer were used in the first two PCR rounds, which ran about 11 cycles each. TCRdb independently ran MiXCR on the multiplex PCR reads; one entry per CDR3 protein. The data contain more than 150,000 distinct CDR3 sequences, roughly three fifths of them singletons.

Material: peripheral blood. This sequence joins TRBV12-3 or TRBV12-4 and TRBJ1-1, with 9 bases that match TRBD1. The sequence derives from a man between 40 and 49 years old with primary liver carcinoma and hepatitis B virus infection. In nucleotides, the CDR3 is TGTGCCAGCAGACCCGACAGGGGGTCCACTGAAGCTTTCTAT. Encoded protein: CASRPDRGSTEAFY.